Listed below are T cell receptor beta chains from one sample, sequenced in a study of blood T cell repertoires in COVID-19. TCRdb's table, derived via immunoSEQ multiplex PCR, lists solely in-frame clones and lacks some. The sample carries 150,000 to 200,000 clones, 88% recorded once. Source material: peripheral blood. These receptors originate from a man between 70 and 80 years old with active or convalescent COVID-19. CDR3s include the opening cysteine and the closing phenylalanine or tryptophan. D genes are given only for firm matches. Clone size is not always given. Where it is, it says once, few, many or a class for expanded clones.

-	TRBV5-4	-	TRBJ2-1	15	TGTGCCAGCAGCCCCAGGGATAGCTCCTACAATGAGCAGTTCTTC	CASSPRDSSYNEQFF
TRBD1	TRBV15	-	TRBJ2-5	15	TGTGCCACCAGCAGAGGACAGGGTGAGGGGGAGACCCAGTACTTC	CATSRGQGEGETQYF
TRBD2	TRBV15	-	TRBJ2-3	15	TGTGCCACCAGCAGCGGACTAGCGAGCACAGATACGCAGTATTTT	CATSSGLASTDTQYF
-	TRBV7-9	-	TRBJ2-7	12	TGTGCCAGCACCTCCCTTGAGCGCGAGCAGTACTTC	CASTSLEREQYF
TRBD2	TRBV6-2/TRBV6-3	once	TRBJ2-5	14	TGTGCCAGCAGGCCTAGCGGGTTCCAAGAGACCCAGTACTTC	CASRPSGFQETQYF
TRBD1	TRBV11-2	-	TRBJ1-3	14	TGTGCCAGCAGACCTACAGGGGGCGGAAACACCATATATTTT	CASRPTGGGNTIYF
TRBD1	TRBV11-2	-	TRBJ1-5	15	TGTGCCAGCAGCCCAGGGACAGTTAGCAATCAGCCCCAGCATTTT	CASSPGTVSNQPQHF
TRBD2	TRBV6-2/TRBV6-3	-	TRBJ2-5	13	TGTGCCAGCAGTTCGGGACTATGGGCGACCCAGTACTTC	CASSSGLWATQYF
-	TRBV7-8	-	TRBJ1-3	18	TGTGCCAGCAGCTCCACCTCCACAGACAGGCGAGCTGGAAACACCATATATTTT	CASSSTSTDRRAGNTIYF
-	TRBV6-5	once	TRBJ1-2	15	TGTGCCAGTAAGACGACACAGGGTATTAACTATGGCTACACCTTC	CASKTTQGINYGYTF
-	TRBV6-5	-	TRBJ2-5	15	TGTGCCACCCAAGTAAGCAGGTCTTATTCAGAGACCCAGTACTTC	CATQVSRSYSETQYF
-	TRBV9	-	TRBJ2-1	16	TGTGCCAGCAGCGCCCGCGGGTTTGGGGCCTACAATGAGCAGTTCTTC	CASSARGFGAYNEQFF
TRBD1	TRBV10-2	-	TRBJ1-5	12	TGCGCCAGCGGGACAGGGAATCAGCCCCAGCATTTT	CASGTGNQPQHF
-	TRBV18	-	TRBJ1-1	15	TGTGCCAGCTCACCCCTAGGACATTTGAACACTGAAGCTTTCTTT	CASSPLGHLNTEAFF
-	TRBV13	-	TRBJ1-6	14	TGTGCCAGCAGCCCGCCAGGCAGGGATTCACCCCTCCACTTT	CASSPPGRDSPLHF
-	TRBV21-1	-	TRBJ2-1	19	TGTGCCAGCAGCAAAGAGCCCTATTTAGCGGGAGGGCCATACAATGAGCAGTTCTTC	CASSKEPYLAGGPYNEQFF
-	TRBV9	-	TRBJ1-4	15	TGTGCCAGCAGCCTCGAGGGGGTGGCTAATGAAAAACTGTTTTTT	CASSLEGVANEKLFF
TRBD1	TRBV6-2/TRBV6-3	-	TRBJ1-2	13	TGTGCCAGCAGTTACGACAGGGGGAATGGCTACACCTTC	CASSYDRGNGYTF
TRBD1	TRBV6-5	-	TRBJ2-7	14	TGTGCCAGCAGTTCCGGGACAGGGGTCGCCGAGCAGTACTTC	CASSSGTGVAEQYF
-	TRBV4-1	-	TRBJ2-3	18	TGCGCCAGCAGCCAAGAAGGGGCGGGGGCCCTCAAAACAGATACGCAGTATTTT	CASSQEGAGALKTDTQYF
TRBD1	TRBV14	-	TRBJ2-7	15	TGTGCCAGCAGCCATAAATCGGGACAGGTTAACGAGCAGTACTTC	CASSHKSGQVNEQYF
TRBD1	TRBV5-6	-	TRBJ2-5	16	TGTGCCAGCAGCTTGGTGTACAGGGGGCCCCAAGAGACCCAGTACTTC	CASSLVYRGPQETQYF
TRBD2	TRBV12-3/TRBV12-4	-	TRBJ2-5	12	TGTGCCAGCAGTTCCCCGGGACTACCGCTTTACTTC	CASSSPGLPLYF
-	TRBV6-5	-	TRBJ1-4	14	TGTGCCAGCAGATCAGGGGTCACTAATGAAAAACTGTTTTTT	CASRSGVTNEKLFF
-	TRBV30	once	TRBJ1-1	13	TGTGCCTGGAGTGTACTTGGGAACACTGAAGCTTTCTTT	CAWSVLGNTEAFF
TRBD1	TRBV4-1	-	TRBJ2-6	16	TGCGCCAGCAGACCGGGACAGGGCTCTGGGGCCAACGTCCTGACTTTC	CASRPGQGSGANVLTF
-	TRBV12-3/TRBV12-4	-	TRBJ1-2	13	TGTGCCAGCAGTCAAATCAGGGACTATGGCTACACCTTC	CASSQIRDYGYTF
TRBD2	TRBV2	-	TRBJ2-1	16	TGTGCCAGCAGTGGGCCCGGGACTAGCGGGACCAATGAGCAGTTCTTC	CASSGPGTSGTNEQFF
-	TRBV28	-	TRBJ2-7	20	TGTGCCAGCAGCACTATAACCGGGACATTTAGCGGGACAGACCTCTACGAGCAGTACTTC	CASSTITGTFSGTDLYEQYF
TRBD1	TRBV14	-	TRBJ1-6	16	TGTGCCAGCAGCCAGAACAGGGGGCTGGGGAATTCACCCCTCCACTTT	CASSQNRGLGNSPLHF
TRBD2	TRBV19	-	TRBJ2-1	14	TGTGCCAGTACCGGAGCGGGACTCTACAATGAGCAGTTCTTC	CASTGAGLYNEQFF
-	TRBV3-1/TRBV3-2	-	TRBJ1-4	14	TGTGCCAGCAGCCAAGTACAGCTTAATGAAAAACTGTTTTTT	CASSQVQLNEKLFF
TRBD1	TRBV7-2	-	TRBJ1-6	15	TGTGCCAGCAGGTTTGGGACAGGGTACCCTTCACCCCTCCACTTT	CASRFGTGYPSPLHF
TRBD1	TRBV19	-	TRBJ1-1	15	TGTGCCAGCCATGCCGGGACAGGTCCGAACACTGAAGCTTTCTTT	CASHAGTGPNTEAFF
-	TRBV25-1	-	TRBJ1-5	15	TGTGCCAGCAGTGAAGGGGCACTTAGCAATCAGCCCCAGCATTTT	CASSEGALSNQPQHF
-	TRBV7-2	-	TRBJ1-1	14	TGTGCCAGCAGCTTAGTAGCGGGTAACACTGAAGCTTTCTTT	CASSLVAGNTEAFF
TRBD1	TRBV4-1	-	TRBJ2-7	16	TGCGCCAGCAGCCACGGAGCTGACAGGGTAACCTACGAGCAGTACTTC	CASSHGADRVTYEQYF
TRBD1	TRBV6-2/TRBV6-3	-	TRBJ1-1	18	TGTGCCAGCAGTTATAGGCCTCTTGACAGGGGAACGAACACTGAAGCTTTCTTT	CASSYRPLDRGTNTEAFF
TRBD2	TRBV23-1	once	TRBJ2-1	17	TGCGCCAGCAGTCCCCCCGAGGAACTAGCGGGTTTCAATGAGCAGTTCTTC	CASSPPEELAGFNEQFF
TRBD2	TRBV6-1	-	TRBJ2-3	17	TGTGCCAGCAGTGAAGCACGACTAGCGGGGGGCGCAGATACGCAGTATTTT	CASSEARLAGGADTQYF
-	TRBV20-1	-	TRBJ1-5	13	TGCAGTGCTAGTTGGCAGGGCAATCAGCCCCAGCATTTT	CSASWQGNQPQHF
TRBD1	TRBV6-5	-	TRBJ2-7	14	TGTGCCAGCAACCCTGAATGGGGACAGGTTGGGCAGTACTTC	CASNPEWGQVGQYF
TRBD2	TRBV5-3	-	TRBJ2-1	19	TGTGCCAGAAGCTTGGTGTCTAGCGGGGGACCAAGCTCCTACAATGAGCAGTTCTTC	CARSLVSSGGPSSYNEQFF
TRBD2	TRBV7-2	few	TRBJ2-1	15	TGTGCCAGCAGCGCAGTCGGGGGGACCTACAATGAGCAGTTCTTC	CASSAVGGTYNEQFF
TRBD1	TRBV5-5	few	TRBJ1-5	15	TGTGCCAGCAGCCGGGACAGCGGGAGCAATCAGCCCCAGCATTTT	CASSRDSGSNQPQHF
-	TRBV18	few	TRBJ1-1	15	TGTGCCAGCTCACCAAAGTCCGGTTCCGGGGGTGAAGCTTTCTTT	CASSPKSGSGGEAFF
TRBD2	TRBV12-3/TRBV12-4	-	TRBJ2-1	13	TGTGCCAGCAGTTTTTGGGAGGGGAATGAGCAGTTCTTC	CASSFWEGNEQFF
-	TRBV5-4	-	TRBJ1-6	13	TGTGCCAGCAGCAGGAGTGAGCATTCACCCCTCCACTTT	CASSRSEHSPLHF
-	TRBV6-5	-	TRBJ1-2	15	TGTGCCAGCAGCATAGGAGGACCTCCGAACTATGGCTACACCTTC	CASSIGGPPNYGYTF
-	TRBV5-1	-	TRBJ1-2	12	TGCGCCAGCAGCTCGCAGGGTGAGCGCTACACCTTC	CASSSQGERYTF
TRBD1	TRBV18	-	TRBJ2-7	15	TGTGCCAGCTCAAGTCGACAGGGGGCGACTTACGAGCAGTACTTC	CASSSRQGATYEQYF
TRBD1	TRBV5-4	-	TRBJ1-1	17	TGTGCCAGCAGCTTGGGGTCAGGGGGCTGGTTGAGCACTGAAGCTTTCTTT	CASSLGSGGWLSTEAFF
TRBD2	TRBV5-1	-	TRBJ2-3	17	TGCGCCAGCAGCTGGGGACTAGCGGGAGGGCCCGGAGATACGCAGTATTTT	CASSWGLAGGPGDTQYF
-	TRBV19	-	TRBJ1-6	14	TGTGCCACCACCGACGGACTTTATAATTCACCCCTCCACTTT	CATTDGLYNSPLHF
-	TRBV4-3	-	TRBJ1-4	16	TGCGCCAGCAGCCAAGATGGACAGTTTGTTAATGAAAAACTGTTTTTT	CASSQDGQFVNEKLFF